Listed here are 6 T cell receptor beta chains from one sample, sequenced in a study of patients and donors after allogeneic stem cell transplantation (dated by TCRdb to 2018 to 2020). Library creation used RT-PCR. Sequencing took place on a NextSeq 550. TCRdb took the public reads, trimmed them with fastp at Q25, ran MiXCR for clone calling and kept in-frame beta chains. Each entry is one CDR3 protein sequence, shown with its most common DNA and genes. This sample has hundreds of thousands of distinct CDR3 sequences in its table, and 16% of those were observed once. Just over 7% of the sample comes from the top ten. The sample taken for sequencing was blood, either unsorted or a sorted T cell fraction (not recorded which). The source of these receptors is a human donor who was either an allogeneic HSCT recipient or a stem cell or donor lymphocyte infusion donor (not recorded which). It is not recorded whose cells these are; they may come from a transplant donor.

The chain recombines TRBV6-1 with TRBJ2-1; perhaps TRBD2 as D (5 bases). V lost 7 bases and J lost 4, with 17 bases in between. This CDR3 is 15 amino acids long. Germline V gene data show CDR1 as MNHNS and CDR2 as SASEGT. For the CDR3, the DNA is TGTGCCAGCAAAGGCGGGTCGGGCCTTTACAATGAGCAGTTCTTC. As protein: CASKGGSGLYNEQFF.

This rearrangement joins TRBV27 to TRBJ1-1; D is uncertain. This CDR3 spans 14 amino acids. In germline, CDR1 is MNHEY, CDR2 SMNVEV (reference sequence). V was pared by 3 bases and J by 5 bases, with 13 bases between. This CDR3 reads CASSLNGWTTEAFF. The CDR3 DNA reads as TGTGCCAGCAGTTTGAACGGGTGGACGACTGAAGCTTTCTTT.

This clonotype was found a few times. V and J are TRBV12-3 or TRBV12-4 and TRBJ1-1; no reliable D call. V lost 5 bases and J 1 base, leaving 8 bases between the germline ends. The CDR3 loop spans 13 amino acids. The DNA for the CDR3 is TGTGCCAGCAGTGCCCACGGGAACACTGAAGCTTTCTTT. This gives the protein CASSAHGNTEAFF.

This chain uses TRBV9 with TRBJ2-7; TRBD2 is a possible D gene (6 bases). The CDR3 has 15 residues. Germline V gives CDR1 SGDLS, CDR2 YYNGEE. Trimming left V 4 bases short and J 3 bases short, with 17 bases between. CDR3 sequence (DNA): TGTGCCAGCAGCCCCCGGGGGATTGCAGGCTACGAGCAGTACTTC. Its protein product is CASSPRGIAGYEQYF.

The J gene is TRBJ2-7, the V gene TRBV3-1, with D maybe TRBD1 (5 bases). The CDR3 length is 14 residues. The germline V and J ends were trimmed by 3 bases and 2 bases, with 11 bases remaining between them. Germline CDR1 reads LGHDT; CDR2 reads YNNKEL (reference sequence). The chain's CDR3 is CASSQVVGAYEQYF. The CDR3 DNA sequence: TGTGCCAGCAGCCAGGTCGTAGGGGCCTACGAGCAGTACTTC.

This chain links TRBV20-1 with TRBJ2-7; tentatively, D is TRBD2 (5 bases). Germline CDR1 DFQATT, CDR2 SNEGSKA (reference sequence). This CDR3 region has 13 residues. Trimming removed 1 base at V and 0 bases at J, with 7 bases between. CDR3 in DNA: TGCAGTGCTAGAGGAGCGGACTCCTACGAGCAGTACTTC. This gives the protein CSARGADSYEQYF.